Below are 24 T cell receptor beta chains sequenced from a single sample in a study of CD8+CD57+ T cells in acquired aplastic anemia. According to the study, genomic DNA was the template for TCR beta VDJ and CDR3 profiling. TCRdb redid the calling of the reads with MiXCR, one entry per CDR3 protein. Of 200,000 or so distinct CDR3 sequences detected, around 66% appear once; the ten largest clones hold about half. Sequencing was carried out using sorted CD4+, CD8+, or CD8+CD57+ T cells (not recorded which) from PBMCs. All receptors come from a human donor with severe aplastic anemia or a healthy control (not recorded which).

This clonotype was seen a few times. The chain uses TRBV5-6 and TRBJ2-7, with a possible D match to TRBD1 (6 bases). This CDR3 region has 14 residues. Trimming took 5 bases from V and 5 from J, leaving 17 bases between them. CDR1 SGHDT and CDR2 YYEEEE come from the germline V gene. The CDR3 DNA sequence: TGTGCCAGCAGAGATGGGGGCACAACGAACGAGCAGTACTTC. Protein sequence: CASRDGGTTNEQYF.

This clonotype has only a few counts. The chain joins TRBV4-3 to TRBJ1-4; 8 bases map to TRBD1. There are 17 residues in the CDR3. The germline V gene has CDR1 LGHNA and CDR2 YSLEER. V lost 1 base, J lost 8 bases, and 12 bases stayed unmatched. The CDR3 region is CASSQVGAGTGLEKLFF. The CDR3 DNA reads as TGCGCCAGCAGCCAAGTAGGCGCCGGGACAGGTCTGGAAAAACTGTTTTTT.

V and J are TRBV29-1 and TRBJ2-1, with TRBD2 identical over 11 bases. The junction had 2 bases not matched to a gene; V was cut back by 3 bases and J by 4 bases. This CDR3 is 14 amino acids long. The germline V gene has CDR1 SQVTM and CDR2 ANQGSEA. The CDR3 is CSVERTSGYNEQFF. DNA for the CDR3: TGCAGCGTTGAGCGGACTAGCGGGTACAATGAGCAGTTCTTC.

The chain carries TRBV7-9 and TRBJ2-5, with 8 bases matching TRBD1. This CDR3 has 14 residues. V dropped 7 bases and J dropped 1; count of bases not matched to a gene: 5. Germline lookup yields CDR1 SEHNR and CDR2 FQNEAQ (reference sequence). The CDR3 is CASNPGQGQETQYF. CDR3 DNA: TGTGCCAGCAACCCAGGACAGGGCCAAGAGACCCAGTACTTC.

This chain connects TRBV6-6 to TRBJ1-5; D is unresolved. Per the germline V gene, CDR1 is MNHNY and CDR2 is SVGAGI (reference sequence). V was pared by 2 bases and J by 10 bases, with 15 bases between. The CDR3 extends over 14 amino acids. The CDR3 bases are TGTGCCAGCAGTTACGGTCAGAGCAACGCACCCCAGCATTTT. Its protein is CASSYGQSNAPQHF.

V gene TRBV20-1 combines with J gene TRBJ1-2, with D possibly being TRBD1 (5 bases). CDR1 DFQATT and CDR2 SNEGSKA come from the germline V gene (reference sequence). Trimming took 7 bases from V and 0 from J, leaving 15 bases between them. The CDR3 has 14 residues. The DNA for the CDR3 is TGCAGTGAACGGGACGGGAAAGCTAACTATGGCTACACCTTC. Amino acid sequence: CSERDGKANYGYTF.

The chain uses TRBV7-9 and TRBJ1-1; 8 nucleotides line up with TRBD1. The CDR3 is made up of 14 amino acids. Germline V gives CDR1 SEHNR, CDR2 FQNEAQ (reference sequence). V shed 6 bases and J 5 bases; nucleotides not matched to a gene: 8. CDR3 region: CASSLDRERTEAFF. In nucleotides, the CDR3 is TGTGCCAGCAGTTTGGACAGGGAACGAACTGAAGCTTTCTTT.

The chain recombines TRBV4-3 with TRBJ2-7; 14 positions agree with TRBD2. The germline V gene encodes CDR1 LGHNA and CDR2 YSLEER. There are 14 residues in the CDR3. V lost 3 bases and J lost 12; bases outside the gene matches: 7. The CDR3 is CASSHRLAGGPLYF. The CDR3 coding sequence is TGCGCCAGCAGCCACCGACTAGCGGGAGGGCCACTGTACTTC.

This clonotype was detected ten times or more. The V gene is TRBV13, the J gene TRBJ2-7; D gene ambiguous. The CDR3 covers 14 residues. Trimming left V 0 bases short and J 4 bases short, with 10 bases between. Germline V gene sequence: CDR1 PRHDT, CDR2 FYEKMQ (reference sequence). The DNA of the CDR3 is TGTGCCAGCAGCTTAGGGGTGGCTGGTTACGAGCAGTACTTC. Its translation is CASSLGVAGYEQYF.

This chain connects TRBV9 to TRBJ1-1; the D gene is possibly TRBD1 (6 bases). The germline V gene encodes CDR1 SGDLS and CDR2 YYNGEE. The CDR3 consists of 14 residues. The V gene lost 4 bases and the J gene lost 2 bases, with 12 bases spanning the gap. The CDR3: CASSSGAGNTEAFF. The CDR3 bases are TGTGCCAGCAGCTCGGGGGCAGGTAACACTGAAGCTTTCTTT.

The chain carries TRBV7-9 and TRBJ1-1, with TRBD1 as a possible D gene (6 bases). V shed 2 bases and J shed 1 base, with 8 bases lying between them. This CDR3 is built from 14 residues. From germline, CDR1 is SEHNR and CDR2 FQNEAQ (reference sequence). The CDR3 here is CASSLPTGNTEAFF. CDR3 DNA: TGTGCCAGCAGCTTACCGACAGGGAACACTGAAGCTTTCTTT.

This clonotype was seen a handful of times. The rearrangement uses TRBV7-8 and TRBJ2-7; 9 bases fit TRBD1. Trimming at V came to 5 bases and at J to 6 bases, leaving 11 bases not matched to a gene. Germline V gives CDR1 SGHVS, CDR2 FQNEAQ. CDR3 size: 15 residues. Written as DNA, the CDR3 is TGTGCCAGCAGCATAACGACAGGGGGTGCGGGCGAGCAGTACTTC. Protein product: CASSITTGGAGEQYF.

The rearrangement links TRBV4-2 to TRBJ1-1; D remains ambiguous. Germline assignment: CDR1 LGHNA and CDR2 YNFKEQ. The CDR3 has 15 residues. Between the trimmed V and J ends, which lost 4 bases and 2 bases, there was a span of 14 bases. The CDR3 sequence: CASSLAAGDNTEAFF. CDR3 bases: TGTGCCAGCAGCCTAGCGGCCGGGGATAACACTGAAGCTTTCTTT.

Comment on this clonotype: At one end, the junction sequence differs from germline, possibly due to a read error. The chain employs TRBV7-6 and TRBJ1-1, with 7 positions matching TRBD1. Germline CDR1 reads SGHVS; CDR2 reads FNYEAQ. The CDR3 runs 15 residues. CDR3 protein: CASSPQTGIGTEALF. In DNA form, the CDR3 reads TGTGCCAGCAGCCCGCAGACAGGGATCGGCACTGAAGCTTTATTT.

This clonotype was observed a few times. The chain links TRBV7-8 to TRBJ2-5; D not resolved. Per the germline V gene, CDR1 is SGHVS and CDR2 is FQNEAQ. V lost 7 bases and J lost 5, with 14 bases in between. The CDR3 extends over 13 amino acids. CDR3 loop: CASTPPGGETQYF. DNA for the CDR3: TGTGCCAGCACCCCGCCGGGTGGGGAGACCCAGTACTTC.

V and J are TRBV24-1 and TRBJ2-1; no definite D call. The V gene lost 1 base and the J gene lost 9 bases, with 12 bases spanning the gap. The length of the CDR3 is 14 residues. Germline-derived CDR1 and CDR2 are KGHDR and SFDVKD. CDR3 sequence: CATSDFWQSGEQFF. CDR3 coding DNA: TGTGCCACCAGTGATTTCTGGCAGTCTGGTGAGCAGTTCTTC.

CDR3 region: CASSLQGAGETQYF. The DNA of the CDR3 is TGTGCCAGCAGCTTGCAGGGGGCGGGAGAGACCCAGTACTTC. The chain recombines TRBV5-4 with TRBJ2-5; 8 bases align to TRBD1. Germline V gene lookup returns CDR1 SGHNT and CDR2 YYREEE (reference sequence). This CDR3 comprises 14 residues. After removal of 1 base from V and 4 bases from J, the junction contained 3 bases not matched to a gene.

This clonotype showed up just once. This is likely a read error, given that the CDR3 carries no conserved phenylalanine or tryptophan at its end. The chain carries TRBV20-1 and TRBJ1-4; D possibly corresponds to TRBD1 (5 bases). CDR1 DFQATT and CDR2 SNEGSKA come from the germline V gene (reference sequence). The CDR3 spans 13 residues. The V end lost 0 bases, the J end lost 12 bases, and 14 bases lay between the germline ends. The CDR3 nucleotides are TGCAGTGCTAGAGACGCCATGGGGACGCAACTGTTTGTT. Translated, it gives CSARDAMGTQLFV.

The J gene is TRBJ1-1, the V gene TRBV10-3, with 10 bases matching TRBD1. Trimming cost V 7 bases and J 1 base; bases outside gene matches: 6. This CDR3 is 15 amino acids long. Germline CDR1 reads ENHRY; CDR2 reads SYGVKD. The DNA of the CDR3 is TGTGCCATCATTACGGGACAGGGGACGAACACTGAAGCTTTCTTT. This gives the protein CAIITGQGTNTEAFF.

The chain uses TRBV24-1 and TRBJ1-1; D is undetermined. The CDR3 contains 13 residues. V lost 4 bases, J lost 8 bases, and 13 bases lay in between. Germline lookup yields CDR1 KGHDR and CDR2 SFDVKD. The DNA of the CDR3 is TGTGCCACCAGTGAGCGGGGAGGGTCCGAAGCTTTCTTT. This translates into CATSERGGSEAFF.

This clonotype turned up a few times. This chain connects TRBV7-2 to TRBJ1-6; 7 bases map to TRBD1. J gave up 4 bases and V 3 bases, and 6 bases lay outside the gene matches. In germline, CDR1 is SGHTA, CDR2 FQGNSA. The CDR3 loop spans 16 amino acids. The CDR3 nucleotides are TGTGCCAGCAGCTTGGGGGGGGACAGATATAATTCACCCCTCCACTTT. Translating gives CASSLGGDRYNSPLHF.

With respect to this clonotype: Lacking the conserved final phenylalanine or tryptophan, this CDR3 likely reflects a read error. J is TRBJ2-1 and V is TRBV7-2; 11 nucleotides match TRBD2. Germline V gene data show CDR1 as SGHTA and CDR2 as FQGNSA. The V segment lost 5 bases and the J segment 4 bases; nucleotides outside the gene matches: 4. The CDR3 runs 15 residues. CDR3: CASSPGTSGYNEQFL. CDR3 DNA sequence: TGTGCCAGCAGCCCCGGGACTAGCGGTTACAATGAGCAGTTCCTC.

This rearrangement joins TRBV9 to TRBJ2-7; D is ambiguous. The CDR3 runs 15 residues. Germline V lookup: CDR1 SGDLS, CDR2 YYNGEE. Trimming stripped 0 bases from V and 2 bases from J, with 12 bases between. The CDR3, as DNA: TGTGCCAGCAGCGTAGAGGCAGGTTATACCTACGAGCAGTACTTC. Protein product: CASSVEAGYTYEQYF.

The chain recombines TRBV28 with TRBJ1-1, with TRBD1 matching over 8 bases. Trimming at V came to 4 bases and at J to 4 bases, leaving 2 bases not matched to a gene. Per the germline V gene, CDR1 is MDHEN and CDR2 is SYDVKM. This CDR3 has 13 amino acids. The CDR3, as DNA: TGTGCCAGCAGTTACAGGGGGATCACTGAAGCTTTCTTT. Translation: CASSYRGITEAFF. Looking up the rest from reference TRBV28 and TRBJ1-1 gives the full variable domain: DVKVTQSSRYLVKRTGEKVFLECVQDMDHENMFWYRQDPGLGLRLIYFSYDVKMKEKGDIPEGYSVSREKKERFSLILESASTNQTSMYLCASSYRGITEAFFGQGTRLTVV.